This TCR beta chain stems from a study of CD8 T cells in Susac syndrome (dated by TCRdb to between 2018 and 2021). Background on the whole study: Repertoire sequencing was used to test whether CD8+ T cell activation and differentiation in Susac syndrome was antigen driven. CD8+ T cell repertoire clonality was compared between over 9 healthy donors, some 14 Susac syndrome patients and about 15 multiple sclerosis patients.

Peripheral blood CD8+ and CD4+ T cells from healthy donors, Susac syndrome patients and multiple sclerosis patients were profiled by high-throughput TCR beta sequencing. Multiple sclerosis controls were treatment-naive patients with stable or active relapsing-remitting disease fulfilling revised McDonald criteria. Bulk CD8+ and CD4+ T cells were purified magnetically by negative isolation, whereas CD8+ TEMRA cells were enriched by FACS. Blood was collected in EDTA tubes and processed within 24 hours, with PBMCs isolated through density gradient centrifugation. PBMCs destined for TCR sequencing were cryopreserved in liquid nitrogen and later thawed in a 37 °C water bath. The sorted or isolated CD4+, CD8+ and CD8+ TEMRA cells reached a purity of at least 90%. General conclusions and limits of the study: The number of individuals in the TCR sequencing and HLA analysis was recognized as being relatively small.

Concerning this clonotype: The specificity of this receptor is unknown. No base qualities exist here, and no much larger clone lies one base off it.

RNA was extracted with the RNeasy kit and roughly 0.45 to 1 ug was reverse transcribed using random hexamers. TCR beta CDR3 regions were amplified with the immunoSEQ multiplex PCR assay covering 54 Vbeta and 13 Jbeta segments. PCR amplification bias was corrected using a synthetic template baseline for primer optimization and computational correction. In the paper's pipeline: Reads were annotated to V, D and J genes per IMGT and analyzed with immunoSEQ Analyzer, keeping only productive sequences. To calculate clonality, Shannon entropy was normalized by log2 of the number of productive unique sequences and then subtracted from one. Public and private clones were assessed among the 100 most prevalent clones of each patient and control. Clones were defined as Susac-specific when absent from the healthy and MS cohorts, from some 1,100 published viral clones and from other ImmuneACCESS disease sequences. In TCRdb, the public reads were trimmed at Q25 with fastp and aligned with MiXCR, with productive beta chains retained. Rows matching on CDR3 protein sequence are summarized as one entry with the most common DNA and genes. TCRdb, not the authors, supplied the V and J calls. This sample holds some 400,000 distinct CDR3 sequences; 85% were observed only once. Around 0.12% of the sample goes to the ten largest clones.

The germline ends are 16 bases apart after V is trimmed by 4 bases and J by 7 bases. Taken from the germline V gene, the CDR1 and CDR2 loops are SGHDT and YYEEEE. The CDR3 starts with the cysteine, ends with the phenylalanine, and has 14 residues. The entry retains the CDR3 DNA only, 42 bases that are in frame from base 1. The sequence is built from TRBV5-6 and TRBJ2-3; possibly the D gene is TRBD2, per 6 matching bases. The sequenced sample was CD8+ T cells from PBMCs. The origin of this receptor is a human donor with multiple sclerosis. The bases read TGTGCCAGCAGCCCTGGGGCGGGGTTACATACGCAGTATTTT. Protein translation: CASSPGAGLHTQYF.